Listed below are T cell receptor beta chains from one sample, sequenced in a study of T cell repertoires in cytomegalovirus infection. A single record per CDR3 protein comes from TCRdb applying MiXCR to the reads. The table has 680,000 or so distinct CDR3 sequences, approximately 34% seen once. The sample consisted of PBMCs. Receptors were obtained from a human donor in good health (CMV status not recorded). Some clones in this sample may be carry-over from other donors' samples. The CDR3 runs from the conserved cysteine through the conserved F or W. Fields, in order: D gene, V gene, J gene, clone size, CDR3 DNA, CDR3 protein. The D gene is left open where the match is weak. Part of the rows lack a size; the others show once, few, many or a class for expanded clones.

d_gene: NA
v_gene: TRBV28
j_gene: TRBJ1-6
abundance: few
CDR3nt: TGTGCCAGCAGTTTATCCGCAGGGTTTGGTTCACCCCTCCACTTT
CDR3aa: CASSLSAGFGSPLHF

d_gene: NA
v_gene: TRBV12-3/TRBV12-4
j_gene: TRBJ1-1
abundance: NA
CDR3nt: TGTGCCAGCAGTTTGGCCGCGAGACGCACTGAAGCTTTCTTT
CDR3aa: CASSLAARRTEAFF

d_gene: TRBD2
v_gene: TRBV28
j_gene: TRBJ2-2
abundance: NA
CDR3nt: TGTGCCAGCATCGCGGGGGGCTCGAACACCGTGGAGCTGTTTTTT
CDR3aa: CASIAGGSNTVELFF

d_gene: NA
v_gene: TRBV19
j_gene: TRBJ2-6
abundance: NA
CDR3nt: TGTGCCAGTAGAACGGACAGCTCTGGGGCCAACGTCCTGACTTTC
CDR3aa: CASRTDSSGANVLTF

d_gene: NA
v_gene: TRBV28
j_gene: TRBJ1-5
abundance: NA
CDR3nt: TGTGCCAGCAGTTCTCCTCTCGTAGGGATGGGTCAGCCCCAGCATTTT
CDR3aa: CASSSPLVGMGQPQHF

d_gene: NA
v_gene: TRBV29-1
j_gene: TRBJ2-4
abundance: few
CDR3nt: TGCAGCGTTGGGCAGGACGCCAAAAACATTCAGTACTTC
CDR3aa: CSVGQDAKNIQYF

d_gene: TRBD1
v_gene: TRBV27
j_gene: TRBJ2-5
abundance: few
CDR3nt: TGTGCCAGCAGTTTCTTCGATCGGGACAGGGGACGGGCGACCCAGTACTTC
CDR3aa: CASSFFDRDRGRATQYF

d_gene: NA
v_gene: TRBV7-3
j_gene: TRBJ2-2
abundance: few
CDR3nt: TGTGCCAGCAGCTTAACGGGCAGGGGATCAATATCCGGGGAGCTGTTTTTT
CDR3aa: CASSLTGRGSISGELFF

d_gene: NA
v_gene: TRBV2
j_gene: TRBJ2-4
abundance: few
CDR3nt: TGTGCCAGCAGTGAGGACAGATTCAAAAACATTCAGTACTTC
CDR3aa: CASSEDRFKNIQYF

d_gene: TRBD1
v_gene: TRBV7-6
j_gene: TRBJ2-6
abundance: NA
CDR3nt: TGTGCCAGCAGCCCCCGAGGGGTAAAGGGGGCTGCAGGGGCCAACGTCCTGACTTTC
CDR3aa: CASSPRGVKGAAGANVLTF

d_gene: NA
v_gene: TRBV28
j_gene: TRBJ1-1
abundance: NA
CDR3nt: TGTGCCAGCAGTTTATCCCGAGCTAGGGCTCCTGAAGCTTTCTTT
CDR3aa: CASSLSRARAPEAFF

d_gene: NA
v_gene: TRBV27
j_gene: TRBJ2-1
abundance: NA
CDR3nt: TGTGCCAGCAAGGAGGTCAGCTCCTACAATGAGCAGTTCTTC
CDR3aa: CASKEVSSYNEQFF

d_gene: TRBD2
v_gene: TRBV6-6
j_gene: TRBJ2-3
abundance: NA
CDR3nt: TGTGCCAGCACAAGCGGGGCCATCACAGATACGCAGTATTTT
CDR3aa: CASTSGAITDTQYF

d_gene: NA
v_gene: TRBV6-5
j_gene: TRBJ1-1
abundance: NA
CDR3nt: TGTGCCGGCAGTTACGGGCGGGGAACTGAAGCTTTCTTT
CDR3aa: CAGSYGRGTEAFF

d_gene: NA
v_gene: TRBV2
j_gene: TRBJ1-1
abundance: NA
CDR3nt: TGTGCCAGCAGGGGGACGGACCGCAACACTGAAGCTTTCTTT
CDR3aa: CASRGTDRNTEAFF

d_gene: NA
v_gene: TRBV6-1
j_gene: TRBJ1-1
abundance: few
CDR3nt: TGTGCCAGCAGTGAATTTGGGCATACTGAAGCTTTCTTT
CDR3aa: CASSEFGHTEAFF

d_gene: NA
v_gene: TRBV7-6
j_gene: TRBJ2-2
abundance: few
CDR3nt: TGTGCCAGCAGCCCCAATCTAGCCAACACCGGGGAGCTGTTTTTT
CDR3aa: CASSPNLANTGELFF

d_gene: NA
v_gene: TRBV7-2
j_gene: TRBJ1-3
abundance: many
CDR3nt: TGTGCCAGCAGCTTAGGGTCCCTCTCTGGAAACACCATATATTTT
CDR3aa: CASSLGSLSGNTIYF

d_gene: TRBD1
v_gene: TRBV5-4
j_gene: TRBJ1-5
abundance: few
CDR3nt: TGTGCCAGCAGCTTGGAAGGGACAGAGGACCAGCATTTT
CDR3aa: CASSLEGTEDQHF

d_gene: NA
v_gene: TRBV5-1
j_gene: TRBJ1-1
abundance: few
CDR3nt: TGCGCCAGCAGCCGTTTGGGGGCTGAAGCTTTCTTT
CDR3aa: CASSRLGAEAFF

d_gene: NA
v_gene: TRBV5-4
j_gene: TRBJ1-2
abundance: NA
CDR3nt: TGTGCCAGCAGCTTGGCCGAAGTGGGGAACTATGGCTACACCTTC
CDR3aa: CASSLAEVGNYGYTF

d_gene: NA
v_gene: TRBV27
j_gene: TRBJ1-6
abundance: NA
CDR3nt: TGTGCCAGCAGTTCTCCTTCCAGGGGTAATAATTCACCCCTCCACTTT
CDR3aa: CASSSPSRGNNSPLHF

d_gene: NA
v_gene: TRBV12-3/TRBV12-4
j_gene: TRBJ2-1
abundance: few
CDR3nt: TGTGCCAGCAGCTATATGTGGACCCCCGCCGTGGGCAATGAGCAGTTCTTC
CDR3aa: CASSYMWTPAVGNEQFF

d_gene: TRBD1
v_gene: TRBV28
j_gene: TRBJ1-2
abundance: few
CDR3nt: TGTGCCAGCAGTTTAAGATCCGGGACAGGGCTTAACTATGGTGGCTACACCTTC
CDR3aa: CASSLRSGTGLNYGGYTF

d_gene: NA
v_gene: TRBV5-6
j_gene: TRBJ2-2
abundance: NA
CDR3nt: TGTGCCAGCAGCTTGAGGGTGGTACGGGACATTCGGAACACCGGGGATCTGTTTTTT
CDR3aa: CASSLRVVRDIRNTGDLFF

d_gene: NA
v_gene: TRBV24-1
j_gene: TRBJ1-5
abundance: many
CDR3nt: TGTGCCACCAGTGAACCCGGGAATCAGCCCCAGCATTTT
CDR3aa: CATSEPGNQPQHF

d_gene: NA
v_gene: TRBV19
j_gene: TRBJ1-2
abundance: once
CDR3nt: TGTGCCAGTAGTCTGAATCTCCGCCGGACAGACCACTATGGCTACACCTTC
CDR3aa: CASSLNLRRTDHYGYTF

d_gene: NA
v_gene: TRBV7-9
j_gene: TRBJ1-4
abundance: NA
CDR3nt: TGTGCCAGCAGCTTAGAAGGCCCTAATGAAAAACTGTTTTTT
CDR3aa: CASSLEGPNEKLFF

d_gene: NA
v_gene: TRBV27
j_gene: TRBJ2-7
abundance: NA
CDR3nt: TGTGCCAGCAGTTACGCGGGACCAAACTACGAGCAGTACTTC
CDR3aa: CASSYAGPNYEQYF

d_gene: TRBD2
v_gene: TRBV6-8
j_gene: TRBJ2-7
abundance: NA
CDR3nt: TGTGCCAGCAGGACTAGCGGAACGCTTTACGAGCAGTACTTC
CDR3aa: CASRTSGTLYEQYF

d_gene: NA
v_gene: TRBV7-2
j_gene: TRBJ2-1
abundance: many
CDR3nt: TGTGCCAGCAGCTTAGAGGCCGGAGTGGTCTTGATATCTGAGCAGTTCTTC
CDR3aa: CASSLEAGVVLISEQFF

d_gene: NA
v_gene: TRBV12-3/TRBV12-4
j_gene: TRBJ2-1
abundance: few
CDR3nt: TGTGCCAGCAGACCCGGACTCCGACTCTACAATGAGCAGTTCTTC
CDR3aa: CASRPGLRLYNEQFF

d_gene: NA
v_gene: TRBV4-1
j_gene: TRBJ2-3
abundance: NA
CDR3nt: TGCGCCAGCAGCCAAGAAAGCAGGGTGGGCACAGATACGCAGTATTTT
CDR3aa: CASSQESRVGTDTQYF

d_gene: TRBD1
v_gene: TRBV29-1
j_gene: TRBJ1-1
abundance: NA
CDR3nt: TGCAGCGTCCGACCGGGACAGGAATCGAACACTGAAGCTTTCTTT
CDR3aa: CSVRPGQESNTEAFF

d_gene: TRBD1
v_gene: TRBV12-3/TRBV12-4
j_gene: TRBJ2-7
abundance: NA
CDR3nt: TGTGCCAGCAGTTTAGGGGTCGGGGGGACAGGGGGAGGCGAGCAGTACTTC
CDR3aa: CASSLGVGGTGGGEQYF

d_gene: TRBD1
v_gene: TRBV5-4
j_gene: TRBJ1-2
abundance: NA
CDR3nt: TGTGCCAGCAGCCCAGGGGGGCAGGGCGGCTATGGCTACACCTTC
CDR3aa: CASSPGGQGGYGYTF

d_gene: TRBD2
v_gene: TRBV2
j_gene: TRBJ2-5
abundance: once
CDR3nt: TGTGCCAGCAGGCGAGCCACTAGCGCTAAAGAGACCCAGTACTTC
CDR3aa: CASRRATSAKETQYF

d_gene: NA
v_gene: TRBV7-9
j_gene: TRBJ2-5
abundance: NA
CDR3nt: TGTGCCAGCAGCCGACGGTTACAAGAGACCCAGTACTTC
CDR3aa: CASSRRLQETQYF

d_gene: TRBD1
v_gene: TRBV25-1
j_gene: TRBJ1-1
abundance: NA
CDR3nt: TGTGCCAGCAGTGAGGAGGGCAGGGGGCATCGCACTGAAGCTTTCTTT
CDR3aa: CASSEEGRGHRTEAFF

d_gene: TRBD2
v_gene: TRBV7-2
j_gene: TRBJ2-1
abundance: few
CDR3nt: TGTGCCAGCAGCTTAGAGAAGCGGGGGGGCCGTCATGAGCAGTTCTTC
CDR3aa: CASSLEKRGGRHEQFF

d_gene: TRBD1
v_gene: TRBV11-1
j_gene: TRBJ1-4
abundance: NA
CDR3nt: TGTGCCATCAGCTCCTGGACAGGGGGCTACGAAAAACTGTTTTTT
CDR3aa: CAISSWTGGYEKLFF

d_gene: TRBD2
v_gene: TRBV6-6
j_gene: TRBJ2-3
abundance: many
CDR3nt: TGTGCCAGCATCCCGGGGGGAGGCAGCACAGATACGCAGTATTTT
CDR3aa: CASIPGGGSTDTQYF